This T cell receptor beta chain was identified in a study of cytomegalovirus exposure and HLA in healthy donors. The PCR was carried out with 60 Vbeta primers and 13 Jbeta primers. Clones were sequenced by immunoSEQ multiplex PCR, and TCRdb holds only the in-frame ones, with some missing. The table shows around 220,000 clones, with 70% to 80% occurring only once. The germline V and J ends were trimmed by 0 bases and 7 bases, with 19 bases remaining between them. The CDR3 is 16 residues long. Germline loops: CDR1 MNHEY, CDR2 SMNVEV (reference sequence). General study findings and limits: Upon later analysis, TCR association rates were observed to vary by HLA locus, being highest for DRB1 and lowest for HLA-C.

As concerns this clone: Its antigen is undetermined.

The source is a man aged 35 to 55 in good health and CMV-seronegative. Sequencing used PBMCs. The V call is TRBV27, the J call TRBJ2-7, with a tentative D call TRBD2 (6 bases). For the CDR3, the DNA is TGTGCCAGCAGTTTATCGTTCCCGGGAGTAGCTCGGGAGCAGTACTTC. This codes for CASSLSFPGVAREQYF.